Described below is a single TCR beta chain sequence and its context. The CDR3 does not end in the conserved phenylalanine or tryptophan, so this is likely a read error. The data stem from a study of cytomegalovirus exposure and HLA in healthy donors. Germline CDR1 reads SGHTA; CDR2 reads FQGNSA. After removal of 5 bases from V and 11 bases from J, the junction contained 11 bases not matched to a gene. The CDR3 runs to 14 residues. The PCR ran on 60 Vbeta and 13 Jbeta primers. Sequencing was performed with immunoSEQ multiplex PCR; in TCRdb, only in-frame clones are kept and a portion is missing. The sample includes 130,000 or so clones, more than 75% of them seen just once.

The receptor was isolated from a woman in her 30s in good health and CMV-seronegative. The rearrangement joins TRBV7-2 to TRBJ1-1; the match to TRBD1 covers 10 bases. The sequenced sample was PBMCs. The CDR3 reads CASSARQGAGGAFS. The DNA for the CDR3 is TGTGCCAGCAGCGCCAGACAGGGGGCTGGTGGGGCTTTCTCT.